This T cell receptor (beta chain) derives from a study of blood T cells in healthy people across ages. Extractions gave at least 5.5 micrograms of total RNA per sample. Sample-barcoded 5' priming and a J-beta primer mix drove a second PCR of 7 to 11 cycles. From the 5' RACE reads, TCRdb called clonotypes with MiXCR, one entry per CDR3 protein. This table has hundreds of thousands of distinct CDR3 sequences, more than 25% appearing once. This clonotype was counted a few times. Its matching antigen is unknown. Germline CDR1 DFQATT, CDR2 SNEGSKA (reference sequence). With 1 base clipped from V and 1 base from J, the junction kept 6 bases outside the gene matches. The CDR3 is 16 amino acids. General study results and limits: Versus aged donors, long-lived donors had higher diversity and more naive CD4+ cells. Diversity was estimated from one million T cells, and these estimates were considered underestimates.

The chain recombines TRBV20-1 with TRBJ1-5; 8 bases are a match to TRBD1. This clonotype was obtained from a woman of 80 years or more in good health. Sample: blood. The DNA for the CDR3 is TGCAGTGCTAGAGTTCCGACAGGGGCAAGCAATCAGCCCCAGCATTTT. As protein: CSARVPTGASNQPQHF.